Shown below are 25 T cell receptor beta chains from a single sample sequenced in a study of chemoradiotherapy in HPV16-positive cancers. TCRdb's table, derived via immunoSEQ multiplex PCR, lists solely in-frame clones and lacks some. Of 15,000 to 20,000 clones in the sample, nearly 70% were seen once. The specimen was tumor tissue, collected from a patient who underwent chemoradiotherapy. These receptors came from a human donor with HPV-associated anogenital cancer.

J is TRBJ1-1 and V is TRBV18, with D perhaps TRBD1 (6 bases). Germline-derived CDR1 and CDR2 are KGHSH and LQKENI. This CDR3 spans 15 amino acids. Trimming took 2 bases from V and 7 from J, leaving 17 bases between them. This CDR3 is CASSPWRGNEGEAFF. The CDR3 DNA is TGTGCCAGCTCACCATGGAGGGGGAATGAAGGTGAAGCTTTCTTT.

The chain joins TRBV9 to TRBJ1-1; the D gene is possibly TRBD1 (5 bases). V shed 0 bases and J shed 5 bases, with 11 bases lying between them. Germline V lookup: CDR1 SGDLS, CDR2 YYNGEE. The length of the CDR3 is 14 residues. The CDR3 here is CASSVVWGGTEAFF. CDR3 DNA: TGTGCCAGCAGCGTAGTCTGGGGGGGAACTGAAGCTTTCTTT.

The chain couples TRBV7-8 to TRBJ2-7; perhaps D is TRBD1 or TRBD2 (7 bases each). The CDR3 loop spans 19 amino acids. V was clipped by 5 bases and J by 3 bases, with 29 bases between them. Germline V lookup: CDR1 SGHVS, CDR2 FQNEAQ. CDR3 bases: TGTGCCAGCAGCCCACTCGGGGGGCAGGGGGTCCTGTCCCGCTACGAGCAGTACTTC. Translating it yields CASSPLGGQGVLSRYEQYF.

The CDR3 DNA sequence: TGTGCCAGCAGCGCTACCAGACAGCGAAATGAAAAACTGTTTTTT. The encoded protein is CASSATRQRNEKLFF. The chain employs TRBV9 and TRBJ1-4; possible D gene TRBD1, 5 bases. The germline V and J ends were trimmed by 3 bases and 5 bases, with 14 bases remaining between them. Germline V gene data show CDR1 as SGDLS and CDR2 as YYNGEE. This CDR3 is 15 amino acids long.

The V call is TRBV10-1, the J call TRBJ2-3; 9 bases map to TRBD2. The CDR3 loop spans 15 amino acids. V shed 2 bases, J shed 5 bases, and the junction held 5 bases outside the gene matches. Germline V lookup: CDR1 WNHNN, CDR2 SYGVQD (reference sequence). The CDR3, as DNA: TGCGCCAGCAGTGAGGGCGGGAGGGCCGTAGATACGCAGTATTTT. This gives the protein CASSEGGRAVDTQYF.

The chain couples TRBV7-3 to TRBJ1-3, with no clear D. Trimming pared 3 bases from V and 4 bases from J, leaving 10 bases between. CDR1 is SGHTA, CDR2 FQGTGA, per germline. The length of the CDR3 is 14 residues. For the CDR3, the DNA is TGTGCCAGCAGCTTGAGCGGAGGAGGAAACACCATATATTTT. Encoded protein: CASSLSGGGNTIYF.

This sequence joins TRBV21-1 and TRBJ2-3; TRBD2 is taken as the D call from the table, unchecked against the DNA. TRBV21-1 is a known pseudogene. The CDR3 is 18 amino acids. CDR3 amino acids: CASSNRLAGGHHPDTQYF. CDR3 nucleotide sequence: TGTGCCAGCAGCAACCGATTAGCGGGGGGGCACCACCCAGATACGCAGTATTTT.

This clone was detected only a few times. The chain combines TRBV15 with TRBJ1-5, with D maybe TRBD1 (5 bases). CDR1 is LNHNV, CDR2 YYDKDF, per germline (reference sequence). The CDR3 length is 13 residues. The V and J ends lost 5 bases and 5 bases respectively, with 10 bases between them. The CDR3 DNA is TGTGCCACCAGCGGCCGGACACATCAGCCCCAGCATTTT. Translating gives CATSGRTHQPQHF.

To note about this clone: A much larger clone differs by one base, so this may be a read error. The chain combines TRBV11-2 with TRBJ2-7; D is unresolved. V shed 0 bases and J shed 0 bases, with 6 bases lying between them. Germline CDR1 reads SGHAT; CDR2 reads FQNNGV. There are 14 residues in the CDR3. The chain's CDR3 is CASSLDPSSYEQYF. CDR3 in DNA: TGTGCCAGCAGCTTAGACCCGAGCTCCTACGAGCAGTACTTC.

This clone was found a few times. J is TRBJ1-2 and V is TRBV5-1; 9 bases align to TRBD1. This CDR3 contains 16 residues. V dropped 3 bases and J dropped 2; count of bases not matched to a gene: 8. Germline CDR1 is SGHRS and CDR2 is YFSETQ. Here the CDR3 DNA reads TGCGCCAGCAGCTCAGGACAGGGGACCGGGAACTATGGCTACACCTTC. This gives the protein CASSSGQGTGNYGYTF.

The chain employs TRBV21-1 and TRBJ2-3; the DNA was not compared with TRBD2, the D call given in the table. TRBV21-1 is designated a pseudogene. The length of the CDR3 is 15 residues. In DNA, the CDR3 is TGTGCCAGCAGCAATAGGCGGGAGGTCACAGATACGCAGTATTTT. Protein product: CASSNRREVTDTQYF.

This clone was picked up a small number of times. The chain employs TRBV6-5 and TRBJ1-1, with D unresolved. The CDR3 contains 11 residues. CDR1 and CDR2 from the germline V gene are MNHEY and SVGAGI. Deletions cut 2 bases from V and 8 bases from J, with 6 bases between. In DNA, the CDR3 is TGTGCCAGCAGTTACGGACGAGAAGCTTTCTTT. It specifies CASSYGREAFF.

There are a few counts of this clone. CDR3: CASSIRGGTEAFF. CDR3 bases: TGTGCCAGCAGCATCCGGGGGGGCACTGAAGCTTTCTTT. This rearrangement joins TRBV5-4 to TRBJ1-1; D possibly corresponds to TRBD1 (5 bases). V lost 4 bases and J lost 4, with 11 bases in between. Germline-derived CDR1 and CDR2 are SGHNT and YYREEE (reference sequence). The CDR3 loop spans 13 amino acids.

V is TRBV14 and J is TRBJ2-3; tentatively, D is TRBD1 (6 bases). CDR1 is SGHDN, CDR2 FVKESK, per germline. The V end lost 0 bases, the J end lost 2 bases, and 18 bases lay between the germline ends. The CDR3 sequence is 18 residues long. The CDR3 spells CASSQEVVGTGYTDTQYF. DNA for the CDR3: TGTGCCAGCAGCCAAGAGGTTGTCGGAACAGGGTACACAGATACGCAGTATTTT.

Within the sample, this clone is medium-sized. The chain carries TRBV19 and TRBJ2-2, with D uncertain. CDR1 LNHDA and CDR2 SQIVND come from the germline V gene (reference sequence). The CDR3 consists of 13 residues. Trimming removed 8 bases from V and 0 bases from J, with 7 bases in between. Here the CDR3 reads CASRKTNTGELFF. The CDR3, as DNA: TGTGCCAGTCGGAAAACGAACACCGGGGAGCTGTTTTTT.

The chain combines TRBV9 with TRBJ1-2, with D tentatively TRBD1 (6 bases). From germline, CDR1 is SGDLS and CDR2 YYNGEE. V gave up 0 bases and J gave up 2 bases, with 14 bases separating them. There are 16 residues in the CDR3. This CDR3 is CASSVEAGALNYGYTF. The CDR3 DNA reads TGTGCCAGCAGCGTAGAAGCGGGGGCTCTAAACTATGGCTACACCTTC.

This chain joins TRBV7-3 and TRBJ1-2; 9 bases align to TRBD1. Unmatched junction bases numbered 8, after V lost 5 bases and J lost 4 bases. Germline CDR1 and CDR2: SGHTA and FQGTGA. CDR3 length: 15 residues. This chain's CDR3 is CASSPGTGKGYGYTF. CDR3 in DNA: TGTGCCAGCAGCCCCGGGACAGGGAAAGGCTATGGCTACACCTTC.

This clone was counted a few times. V usage is TRBV9 and J usage is TRBJ2-2; D is undetermined. There are 14 residues in the CDR3. Germline V gene sequence: CDR1 SGDLS, CDR2 YYNGEE. Trimming shortened V by 3 bases and J by 1 base, and 7 bases separated the two germline ends. For the CDR3, the DNA is TGTGCCAGCAGCGGAGGTCTGAACACCGGGGAGCTGTTTTTT. This codes for CASSGGLNTGELFF.

J is TRBJ1-2 and V is TRBV29-1; 7 nucleotides match TRBD1. Losses at the gene ends were 4 bases for V and 8 bases for J; bases not matched to a gene: 10. CDR3 length: 13 amino acids. Germline V gene data show CDR1 as SQVTM and CDR2 as ANQGSEA. The CDR3 DNA sequence: TGCAGCGTTGTGGCAGGGGGTGGTCGGGGCTACACCTTC. The encoded protein is CSVVAGGGRGYTF.

The table lists this clone with a few counts. The V gene is TRBV6-5, the J gene TRBJ2-3; 7 bases fit TRBD2. This CDR3 comprises 15 residues. Germline-derived CDR1 and CDR2 are MNHEY and SVGAGI. With 4 bases clipped from V and 2 bases from J, the junction kept 6 bases outside the gene matches. CDR3 protein: CASSLGGFYTDTQYF. The DNA of the CDR3 is TGTGCCAGCAGTTTGGGGGGGTTCTACACAGATACGCAGTATTTT.

The rearrangement joins TRBV7-2 to TRBJ2-1; 11 bases are shared with TRBD2. With V trimmed by 6 bases and J by 8 bases, 6 bases remained unmatched. This CDR3 is 14 amino acids long. The germline V gene encodes CDR1 SGHTA and CDR2 FQGNSA. The CDR3 protein is CASSYSGGGDEQFF. Written as DNA, the CDR3 is TGTGCCAGCAGTTATAGCGGGGGGGGTGATGAGCAGTTCTTC. The variable domain in full, with the rest retrieved from reference TRBV7-2 and TRBJ2-1, is GAGVSQSPSNKVTEKGKDVELRCDPISGHTALYWYRQSLGQGLEFLIYFQGNSAPDKSGLPSDRFSAERTGGSVSTLTIQRTQQEDSAVYLCASSYSGGGDEQFFGPGTRLTVL.

On this clone itself: One end of the junction is discordant with germline, which a read error may explain. This rearrangement joins TRBV5-4 to TRBJ2-5, with D possibly called TRBD1 or TRBD2 (6 bases each). Looked up from germline, CDR1 is SGHNT and CDR2 is YYREEE (reference sequence). The CDR3 extends over 16 amino acids. CDR3 region: CASSLDLNREASLWDF. CDR3 DNA: TGTGCCAGCAGCTTGGACCTAAACAGGGAGGCATCACTTTGGGACTTC.

In its sample, this clone was seen a few times. The chain employs TRBV4-1 and TRBJ1-5; D perhaps matches TRBD1 (5 bases). CDR3 length equals 16 residues. Germline assignment: CDR1 MGHRA and CDR2 YSYEKL. V was cut by 0 bases and J by 4 bases, with 13 bases left in between. Here the CDR3 reads CASSQDWDRRNQPQHF. The CDR3 DNA reads as TGCGCCAGCAGCCAAGATTGGGACCGTAGGAATCAGCCCCAGCATTTT.

This chain joins TRBV19 and TRBJ2-7; the D call may be TRBD1 or TRBD2 (6 bases each). Germline assignment: CDR1 LNHDA and CDR2 SQIVND (reference sequence). With 10 bases removed from V and 2 bases from J, the gap between germline ends came to 15 bases. The CDR3 has 13 amino acids. DNA for the CDR3: TGTGCCACCGAAGGGGGGCAGACCTACGAGCAGTACTTC. Encoded protein: CATEGGQTYEQYF.

The chain recombines TRBV13 with TRBJ2-1; 8 nucleotides line up with TRBD1. This CDR3 is 15 amino acids long. The junction had 8 bases not matched to a gene; V was cut back by 5 bases and J by 5 bases. CDR1 is PRHDT and CDR2 is FYEKMQ in the germline V gene (reference sequence). Here the CDR3 reads CASSVPGQVHNEQFF. The CDR3 bases are TGTGCCAGCAGCGTTCCGGGACAGGTACACAATGAGCAGTTCTTC.